Sequencing of this T cell receptor beta chain was carried out in a study of T cell responses to AZD1222 COVID-19 vaccine. General study findings and limits: Donors were chiefly white British, with a greater number of females, and clonal diversity was perhaps underestimated.

There are 13 residues in the CDR3. The germline gives CDR1 MNHEY, CDR2 SMNVEV (reference sequence). The V and J ends lost 5 bases and 3 bases, in that order; junction bases with no gene match: 3. Repertoires were generated with immunoSEQ multiplex PCR, while TCRdb's copy carries only in-frame clones and drops some. The sample carries approximately 110,000 clones, about 85% recorded once. Comments on this clone: Its specificity is unknown. The sample carries other DNA sequences with the same CDR3.

The receptor's source is an adult who received the AZD1222 COVID-19 vaccine. The chain couples TRBV27 to TRBJ1-1; TRBD1 matches at 7 bases. Sequencing used peripheral blood, obtained 28 days after the second AZD1222 dose. CDR3 amino acids: CASSRGQYTEAFF. The CDR3 DNA is TGTGCCAGCAGTCGGGGACAGTACACTGAAGCTTTCTTT.